The clone carrying this T cell receptor beta chain occurred a few times. Its cognate antigen is unknown. TCRdb re-derived calls from the reads in MiXCR, one entry per CDR3 protein. This sample yields approximately 89,000 distinct CDR3 sequences, of which roughly a quarter are seen a single time; 50% belongs to the top ten. The record originates from a study of T cell repertoires in cytomegalovirus infection. About the study: CMV epitopes, recently identified HLA-C-restricted and well-studied HLA-B-restricted, were used. Both a matching HLA type and CMV infection were indicated by public TCR beta signatures.

Points from the study as a whole: The response measured ex vivo was dominated by TCR beta clonotypes (HLA-C-restricted and CMV-specific).

The sequences come from CD8+ T cells from cultured PBMCs, collected from culture after CMV antigen stimulation. This clonotype originated in a human donor in good health (CMV status not recorded). Some clones in this sample may be carry-over from other donors' samples.

CDR3 nucleotide sequence: TGCAGTGCCCTCGGGACCAGAACAAACAATGAGCAGTTCTTC. Translation gives CSALGTRTNNEQFF. V gene TRBV20-1 combines with J gene TRBJ2-1; perhaps D is TRBD1 or TRBD2 (5 bases each). Germline CDR1 and CDR2: DFQATT and SNEGSKA (reference sequence). The CDR3 loop spans 14 amino acids. V shed 6 bases and J shed 5 bases, with 17 bases lying between them.